This section outlines one T cell receptor (beta chain) sequence together with its context. Its matching antigen is unknown. The V and J ends lost 5 bases and 5 bases respectively, with 9 bases between them. CDR1 is MNHEY and CDR2 is SMNVEV in the germline V gene (reference sequence). This CDR3 has 13 amino acids. The data stem from a study of CD4 T cells in relation to SARS-CoV-2 and coronaviruses. General study findings and limits: In roughly 65% of donors, memory CD4+ clonotypes crossrecognized SARS-CoV-2 and at least one common cold coronavirus spike.

The unexposed donors gave CD4+ T cells in about 2010-2019, prior to COVID-19. After about 11 days of culture, CD4+ T cells were isolated. Only in-frame clones appear in the TCRdb table, and some are missing; sequencing was by immunoSEQ multiplex PCR. Of about 22,000 clones detected, 66% appear once; the ten largest clones hold 8% to 13%. This chain links TRBV27 with TRBJ1-4; D gene uncertain. The receptor comes from a human donor in good health. Specimen: CD4+ T cells from PBMCs, cultured in vitro. Written as DNA, the CDR3 is TGTGCCAGCAGTACTGGACGAAATGAAAAACTGTTTTTT. It yields the protein CASSTGRNEKLFF. Supplemented by reference TRBV27 and TRBJ1-4, the full variable domain reads EAQVTQNPRYLITVTGKKLTVTCSQNMNHEYMSWYRQDPGLGLRQIYYSMNVEVTDKGDVPEGYKVSRKEKRNFPLILESPSPNQTSLYFCASSTGRNEKLFFGSGTQLSVL.